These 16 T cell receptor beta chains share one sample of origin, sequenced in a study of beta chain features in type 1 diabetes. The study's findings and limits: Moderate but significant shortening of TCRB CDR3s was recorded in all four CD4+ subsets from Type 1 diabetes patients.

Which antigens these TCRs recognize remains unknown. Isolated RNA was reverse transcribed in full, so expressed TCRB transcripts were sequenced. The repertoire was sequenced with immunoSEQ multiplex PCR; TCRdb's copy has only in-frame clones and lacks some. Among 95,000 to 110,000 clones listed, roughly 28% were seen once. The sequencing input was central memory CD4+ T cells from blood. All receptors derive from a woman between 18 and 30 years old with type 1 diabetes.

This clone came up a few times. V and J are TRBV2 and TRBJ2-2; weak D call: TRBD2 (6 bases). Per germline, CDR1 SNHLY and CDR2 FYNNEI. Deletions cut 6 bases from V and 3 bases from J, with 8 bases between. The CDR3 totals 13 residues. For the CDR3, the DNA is TGTGCCAGCAGGGAGGGCTACACCGGGGAGCTGTTTTTT. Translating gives CASREGYTGELFF.

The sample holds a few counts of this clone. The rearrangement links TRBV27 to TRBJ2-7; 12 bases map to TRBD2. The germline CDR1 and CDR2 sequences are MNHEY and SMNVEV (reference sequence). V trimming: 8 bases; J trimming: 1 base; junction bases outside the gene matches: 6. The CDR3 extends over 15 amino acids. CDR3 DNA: TGTGCCAGCGGAAAGGGACTAGCGGGTTCCTACGAGCAGTACTTC. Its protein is CASGKGLAGSYEQYF.

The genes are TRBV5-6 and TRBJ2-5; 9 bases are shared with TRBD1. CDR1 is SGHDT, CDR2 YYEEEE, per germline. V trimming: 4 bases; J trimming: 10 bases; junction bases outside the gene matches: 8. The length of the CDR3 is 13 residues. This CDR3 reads CASSQTGGAGQYF. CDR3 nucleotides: TGTGCCAGCAGCCAAACAGGGGGCGCCGGCCAGTACTTC.

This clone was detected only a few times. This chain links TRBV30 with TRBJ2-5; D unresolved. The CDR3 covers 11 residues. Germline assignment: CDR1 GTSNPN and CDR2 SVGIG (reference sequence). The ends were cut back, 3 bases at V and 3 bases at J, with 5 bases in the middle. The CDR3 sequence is CAWRAEETQYF. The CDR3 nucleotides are TGTGCCTGGAGGGCCGAAGAGACCCAGTACTTC.

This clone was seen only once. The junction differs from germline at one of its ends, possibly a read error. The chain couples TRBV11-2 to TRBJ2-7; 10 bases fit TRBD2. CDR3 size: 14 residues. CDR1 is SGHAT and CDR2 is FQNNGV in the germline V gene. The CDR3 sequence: CASSSNSGRYGADF. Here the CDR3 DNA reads TGTGCCAGCAGCTCGAATAGCGGGAGGTATGGAGCGGACTTC.

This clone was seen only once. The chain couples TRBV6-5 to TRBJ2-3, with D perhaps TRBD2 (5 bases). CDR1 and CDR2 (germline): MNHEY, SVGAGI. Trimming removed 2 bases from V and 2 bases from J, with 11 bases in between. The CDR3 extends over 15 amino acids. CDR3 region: CASSYRPGTTDTQYF. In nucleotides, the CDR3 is TGTGCCAGCAGTTACAGGCCGGGAACCACAGATACGCAGTATTTT.

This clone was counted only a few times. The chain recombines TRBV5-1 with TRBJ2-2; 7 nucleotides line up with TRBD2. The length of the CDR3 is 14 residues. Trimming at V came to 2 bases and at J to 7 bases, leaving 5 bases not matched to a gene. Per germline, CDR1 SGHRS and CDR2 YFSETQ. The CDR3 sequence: CASSFLASGGELFF. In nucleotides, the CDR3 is TGCGCCAGCAGCTTTTTGGCTAGCGGCGGGGAGCTGTTTTTT.

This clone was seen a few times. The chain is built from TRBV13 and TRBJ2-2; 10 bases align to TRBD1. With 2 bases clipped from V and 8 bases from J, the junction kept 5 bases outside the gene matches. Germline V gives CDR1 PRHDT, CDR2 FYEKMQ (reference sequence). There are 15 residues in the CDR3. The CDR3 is CASSLRGQGRGELFF. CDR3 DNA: TGTGCCAGCAGCTTACGGGGACAGGGGCGGGGGGAGCTGTTTTTT.

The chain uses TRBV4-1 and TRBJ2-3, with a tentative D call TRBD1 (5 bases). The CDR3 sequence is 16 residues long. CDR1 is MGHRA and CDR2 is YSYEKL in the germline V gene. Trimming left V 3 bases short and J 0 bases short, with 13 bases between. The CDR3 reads CASSQRDSKSTDTQYF. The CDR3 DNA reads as TGCGCCAGCAGCCAGCGAGACAGCAAAAGCACAGATACGCAGTATTTT.

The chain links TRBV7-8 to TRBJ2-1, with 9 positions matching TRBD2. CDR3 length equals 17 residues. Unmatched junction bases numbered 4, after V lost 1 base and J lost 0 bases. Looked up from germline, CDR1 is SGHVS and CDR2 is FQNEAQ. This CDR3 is CASSLGGAGGSYNEQFF. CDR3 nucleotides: TGTGCCAGCAGCTTAGGGGGAGCGGGGGGCTCCTACAATGAGCAGTTCTTC.

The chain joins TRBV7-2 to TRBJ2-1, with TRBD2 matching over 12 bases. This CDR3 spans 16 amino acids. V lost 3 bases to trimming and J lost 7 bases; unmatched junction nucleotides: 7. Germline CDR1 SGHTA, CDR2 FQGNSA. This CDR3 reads CASSFPSGRARNEQFF. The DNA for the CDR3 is TGTGCCAGCAGCTTCCCTAGCGGGAGGGCCAGGAATGAGCAGTTCTTC.

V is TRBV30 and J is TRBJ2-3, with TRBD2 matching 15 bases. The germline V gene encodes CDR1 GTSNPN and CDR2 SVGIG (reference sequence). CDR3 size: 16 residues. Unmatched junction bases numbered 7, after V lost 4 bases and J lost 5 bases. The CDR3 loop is CAWTAGLAGGLDTQYF. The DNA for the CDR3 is TGTGCCTGGACAGCTGGACTAGCGGGAGGGTTAGATACGCAGTATTTT.

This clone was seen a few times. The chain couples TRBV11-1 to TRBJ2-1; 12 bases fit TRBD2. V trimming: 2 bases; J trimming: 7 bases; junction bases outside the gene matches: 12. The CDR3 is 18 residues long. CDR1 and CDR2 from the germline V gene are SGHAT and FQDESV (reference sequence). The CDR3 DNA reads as TGTGCCAGCAGCTTATGGGGAATGACTAGCGGGAGTGGAAATGAGCAGTTCTTC. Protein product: CASSLWGMTSGSGNEQFF.

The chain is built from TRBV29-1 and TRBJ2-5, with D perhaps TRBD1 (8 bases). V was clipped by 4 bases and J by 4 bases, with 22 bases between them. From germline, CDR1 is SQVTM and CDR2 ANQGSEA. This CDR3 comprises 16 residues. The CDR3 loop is CSVGGGRGPVRETQYF. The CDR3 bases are TGCAGCGTTGGGGGGGGCAGGGGGCCAGTGAGAGAGACCCAGTACTTC.

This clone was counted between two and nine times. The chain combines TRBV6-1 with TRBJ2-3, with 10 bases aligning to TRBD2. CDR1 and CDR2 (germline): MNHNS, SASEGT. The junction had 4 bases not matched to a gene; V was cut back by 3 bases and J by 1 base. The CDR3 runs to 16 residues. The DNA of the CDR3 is TGTGCCAGCAGTGACGCCGGGACTAGCGGCACAGATACGCAGTATTTT. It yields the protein CASSDAGTSGTDTQYF.

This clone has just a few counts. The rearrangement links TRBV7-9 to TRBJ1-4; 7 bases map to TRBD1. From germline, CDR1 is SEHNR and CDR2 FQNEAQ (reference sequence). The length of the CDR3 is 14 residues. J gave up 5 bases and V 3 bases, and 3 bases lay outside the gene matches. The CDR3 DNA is TGTGCCAGCAGCTTTGGCAGGGGGAATGAAAAACTGTTTTTT. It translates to CASSFGRGNEKLFF.